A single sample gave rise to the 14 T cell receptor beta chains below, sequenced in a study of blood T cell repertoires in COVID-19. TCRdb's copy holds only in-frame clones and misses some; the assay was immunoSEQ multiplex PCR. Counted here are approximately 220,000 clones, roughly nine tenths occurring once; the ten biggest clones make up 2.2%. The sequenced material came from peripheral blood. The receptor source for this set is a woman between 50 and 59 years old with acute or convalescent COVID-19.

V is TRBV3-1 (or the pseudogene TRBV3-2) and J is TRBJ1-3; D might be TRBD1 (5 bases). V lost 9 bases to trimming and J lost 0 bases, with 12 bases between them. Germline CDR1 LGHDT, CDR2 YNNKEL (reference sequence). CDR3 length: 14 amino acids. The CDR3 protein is CASTDSHSGNTIYF. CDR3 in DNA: TGTGCCAGTACAGACAGCCACTCTGGAAACACCATATATTTT.

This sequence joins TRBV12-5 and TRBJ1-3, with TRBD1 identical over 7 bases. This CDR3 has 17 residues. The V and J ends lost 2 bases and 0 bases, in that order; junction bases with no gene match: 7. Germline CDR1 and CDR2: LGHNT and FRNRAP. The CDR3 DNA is TGTGCTAGTGGTTTGTCCGGGACAGCAATCTCTGGAAACACCATATATTTT. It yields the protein CASGLSGTAISGNTIYF.

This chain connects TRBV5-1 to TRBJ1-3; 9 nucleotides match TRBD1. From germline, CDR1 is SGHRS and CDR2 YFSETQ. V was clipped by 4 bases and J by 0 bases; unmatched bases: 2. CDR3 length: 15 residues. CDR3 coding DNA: TGCGCCAGCAGCATGACAGGGGGCTCTGGAAACACCATATATTTT. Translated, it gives CASSMTGGSGNTIYF.

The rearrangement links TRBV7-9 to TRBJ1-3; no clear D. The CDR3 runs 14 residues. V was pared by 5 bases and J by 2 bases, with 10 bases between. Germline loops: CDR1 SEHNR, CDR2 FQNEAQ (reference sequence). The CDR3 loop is CASSPPGTGNTIYF. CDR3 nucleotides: TGTGCCAGCAGCCCCCCGGGGACTGGAAACACCATATATTTT.

The CDR3 coding sequence is TGTGCCAGCAGGCCTGACTGGCGGGTAATCTCCTACAATGAGCAGTTCTTC. Protein: CASRPDWRVISYNEQFF. The chain is built from TRBV7-8 and TRBJ2-1; D is possibly TRBD2 (5 bases). CDR3 size: 17 residues. V was clipped by 6 bases and J by 0 bases, with 18 bases between them. Germline CDR1 SGHVS, CDR2 FQNEAQ.

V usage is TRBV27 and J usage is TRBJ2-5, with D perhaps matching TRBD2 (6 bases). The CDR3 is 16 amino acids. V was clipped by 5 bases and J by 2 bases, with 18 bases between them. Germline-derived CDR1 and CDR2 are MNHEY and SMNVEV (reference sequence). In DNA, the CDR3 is TGTGCCAGCAGTCCAACGTCAGGGACTTCACAAGAGACCCAGTACTTC. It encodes CASSPTSGTSQETQYF.

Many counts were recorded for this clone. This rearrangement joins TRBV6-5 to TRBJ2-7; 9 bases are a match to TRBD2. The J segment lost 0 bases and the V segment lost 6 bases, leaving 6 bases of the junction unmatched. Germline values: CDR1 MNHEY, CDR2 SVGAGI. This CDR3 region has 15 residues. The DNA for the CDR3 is TGTGCCAGCAGGGCTAGCGGGGTTAGCTCCTACGAGCAGTACTTC. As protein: CASRASGVSSYEQYF.

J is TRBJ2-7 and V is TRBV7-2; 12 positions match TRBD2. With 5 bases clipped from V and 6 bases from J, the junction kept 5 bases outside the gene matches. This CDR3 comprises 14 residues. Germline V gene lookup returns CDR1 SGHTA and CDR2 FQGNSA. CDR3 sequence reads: CASSITSGRFEQYF. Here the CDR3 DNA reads TGTGCCAGCAGCATCACTAGCGGGAGGTTCGAGCAGTACTTC.

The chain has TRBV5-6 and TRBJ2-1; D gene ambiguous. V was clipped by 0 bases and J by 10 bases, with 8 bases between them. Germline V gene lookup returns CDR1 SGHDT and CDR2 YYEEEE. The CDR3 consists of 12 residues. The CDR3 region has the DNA TGTGCCAGCAGCTTGGGGTCCGGGGAGCAGTTCTTC. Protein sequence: CASSLGSGEQFF.

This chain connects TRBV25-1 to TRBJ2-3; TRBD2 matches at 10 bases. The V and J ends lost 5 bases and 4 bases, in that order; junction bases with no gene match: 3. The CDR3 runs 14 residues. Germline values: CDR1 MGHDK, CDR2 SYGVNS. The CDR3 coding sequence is TGTGCCAGCAGTCTAGCGGGAGATGCAGATACGCAGTATTTT. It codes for CASSLAGDADTQYF.

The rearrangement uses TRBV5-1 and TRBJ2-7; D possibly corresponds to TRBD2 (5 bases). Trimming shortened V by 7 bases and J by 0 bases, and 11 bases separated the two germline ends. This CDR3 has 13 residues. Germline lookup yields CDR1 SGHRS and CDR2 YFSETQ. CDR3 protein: CASGKAGSYEQYF. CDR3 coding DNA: TGCGCCAGCGGAAAGGCGGGCTCCTACGAGCAGTACTTC. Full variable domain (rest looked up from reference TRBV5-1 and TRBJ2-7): KAGVTQTPRYLIKTRGQQVTLSCSPISGHRSVSWYQQTPGQGLQFLFEYFSETQRNKGNFPGRFSGRQFSNSRSEMNVSTLELGDSALYLCASGKAGSYEQYFGPGTRLTVT.

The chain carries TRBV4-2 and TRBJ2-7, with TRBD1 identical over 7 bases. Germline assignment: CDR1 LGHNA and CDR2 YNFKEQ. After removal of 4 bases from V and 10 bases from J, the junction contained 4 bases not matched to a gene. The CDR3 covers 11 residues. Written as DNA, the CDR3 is TGTGCCAGCAGCCCCGGACAGGCCCAGTACTTC. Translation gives CASSPGQAQYF.

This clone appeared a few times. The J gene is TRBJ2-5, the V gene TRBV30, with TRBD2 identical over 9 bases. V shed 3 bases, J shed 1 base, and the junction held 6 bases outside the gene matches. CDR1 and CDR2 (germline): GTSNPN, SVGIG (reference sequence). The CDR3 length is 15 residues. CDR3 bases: TGTGCCTGGAGCCGTAGCGGGGGACCCCAAGAGACCCAGTACTTC. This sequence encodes CAWSRSGGPQETQYF.

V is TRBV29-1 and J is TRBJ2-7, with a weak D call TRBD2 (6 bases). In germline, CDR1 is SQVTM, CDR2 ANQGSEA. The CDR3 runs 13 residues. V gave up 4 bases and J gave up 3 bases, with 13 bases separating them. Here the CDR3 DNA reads TGCAGCGTTGGCGGGGCGGGTTACTACGAGCAGTACTTC. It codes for CSVGGAGYYEQYF.